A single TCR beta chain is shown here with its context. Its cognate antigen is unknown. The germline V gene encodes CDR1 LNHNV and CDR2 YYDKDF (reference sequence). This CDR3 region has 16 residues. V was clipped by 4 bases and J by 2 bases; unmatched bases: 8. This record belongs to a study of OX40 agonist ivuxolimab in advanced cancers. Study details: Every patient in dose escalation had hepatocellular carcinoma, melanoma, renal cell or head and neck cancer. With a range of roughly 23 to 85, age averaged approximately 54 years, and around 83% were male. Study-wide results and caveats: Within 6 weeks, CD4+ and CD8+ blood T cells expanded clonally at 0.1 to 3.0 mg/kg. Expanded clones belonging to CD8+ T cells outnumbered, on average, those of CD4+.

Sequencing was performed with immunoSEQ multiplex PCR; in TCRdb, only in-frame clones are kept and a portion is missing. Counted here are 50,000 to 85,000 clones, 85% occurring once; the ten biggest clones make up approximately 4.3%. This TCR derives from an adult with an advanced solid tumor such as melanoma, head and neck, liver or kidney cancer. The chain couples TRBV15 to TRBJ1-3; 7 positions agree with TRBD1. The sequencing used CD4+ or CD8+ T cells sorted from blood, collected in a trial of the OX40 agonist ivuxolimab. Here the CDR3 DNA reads TGTGCCACCAGCATCCCGGGACAGACCGCTGGAAACACCATATATTTT. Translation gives CATSIPGQTAGNTIYF.